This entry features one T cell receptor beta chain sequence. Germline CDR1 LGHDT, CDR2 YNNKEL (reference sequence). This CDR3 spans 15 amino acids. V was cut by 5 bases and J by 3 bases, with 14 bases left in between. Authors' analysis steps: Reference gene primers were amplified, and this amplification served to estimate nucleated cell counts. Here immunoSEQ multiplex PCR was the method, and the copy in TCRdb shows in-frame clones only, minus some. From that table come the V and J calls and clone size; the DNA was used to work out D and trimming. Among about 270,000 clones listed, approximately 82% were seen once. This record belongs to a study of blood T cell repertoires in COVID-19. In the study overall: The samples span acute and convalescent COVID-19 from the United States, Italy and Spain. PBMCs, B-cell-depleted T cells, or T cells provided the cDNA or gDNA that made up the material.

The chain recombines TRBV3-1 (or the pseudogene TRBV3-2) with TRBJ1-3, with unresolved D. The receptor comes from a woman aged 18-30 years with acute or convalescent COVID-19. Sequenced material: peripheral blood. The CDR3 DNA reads TGTGCCAGCAGCGTCGTCGCAGGTCGTGGAAACACCATATATTTT. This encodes CASSVVAGRGNTIYF.